This T cell receptor (beta chain) was captured by sequencing in a study of identifying expanded T cells in peripheral blood. The study's findings and limits: Differentially abundant clones: around 1.2 between replicates, 15 to 17 at two to three weeks, around 20 at four. Across healthy donors, higher total template counts meant significantly greater approximately two-week count variance.

The protocol was immunoSEQ multiplex PCR, while the TCRdb copy is restricted to in-frame clones and leaves out a portion. Here the sample spans roughly 100,000 clones, approximately 89% being singletons. Worth noting for this clone: Its specificity is unknown.

The CDR3 is 15 residues long. From germline, CDR1 is SGHRS and CDR2 YFSETQ. V gave up 2 bases and J gave up 2 bases, with 11 bases separating them. This rearrangement joins TRBV5-1 to TRBJ2-1, with D possibly matching TRBD1 (6 bases). The receptor was derived from a person between 18 and 69 years old in good health. The sample was blood. CDR3 in DNA: TGCGCCAGCAGCTTTACAGGGAGTACCTACAATGAGCAGTTCTTC. The encoded protein is CASSFTGSTYNEQFF.